The 27 T cell receptor beta chains in this list originate from one sample, sequenced in a study of Ad26.COV2.S vaccination and SARS-CoV-2 variants. Regarding treatment: roughly 18 received Ad26.COV2.S at low or high dose, single or two shots; about five received placebo; per-sample allocation not given. After the first vaccine or placebo injection, samples were drawn on day 63. Repertoires were generated with immunoSEQ multiplex PCR, while TCRdb's copy carries only in-frame clones and drops some. The table has about 410,000 clones, approximately 91% seen once. The sample consisted of peripheral blood, taken in a trial of Ad26.COV2.S vaccine versus placebo. The receptor set was obtained from a person aged 18-65 years who received the Ad26.COV2.S COVID-19 vaccine or a placebo.

The V call is TRBV6-5, the J call TRBJ2-7; D is uncertain. V gave up 6 bases and J gave up 6 bases, with 12 bases separating them. Germline CDR1 MNHEY, CDR2 SVGAGI. The CDR3 runs 12 residues. The CDR3 DNA is TGTGCCAGCAGCCAAGGTGGGATCGAGCAGTACTTC. This encodes CASSQGGIEQYF.

The gene calls are TRBV6-5 and TRBJ1-5; possible D gene TRBD1, 5 bases. Trimming shortened V by 5 bases and J by 0 bases, and 11 bases separated the two germline ends. The CDR3 is 15 amino acids. Germline V CDR1 and CDR2: MNHEY, SVGAGI. The CDR3 here is CASSPHGHSNQPQHF. The CDR3 region has the DNA TGTGCCAGCAGTCCACATGGACATAGCAATCAGCCCCAGCATTTT.

This clone was counted only a few times. The identical CDR3 is also encoded by other nucleotide sequences in the sample. This chain joins TRBV29-1 and TRBJ1-1; D not resolved. Germline CDR1 and CDR2: SQVTM and ANQGSEA. CDR3 length: 10 amino acids. Trimming removed 5 bases from V and 2 bases from J, with 3 bases in between. CDR3 residues: CSVKNTEAFF. The CDR3 DNA is TGCAGCGTTAAAAACACTGAAGCTTTCTTT.

The chain has TRBV19 and TRBJ1-1; 8 bases align to TRBD1. The CDR3 length is 15 residues. Germline V lookup: CDR1 LNHDA, CDR2 SQIVND (reference sequence). J lost 4 bases, V lost 3 bases, and 7 bases had no gene match. The CDR3 coding sequence is TGTGCCAGTAGTATCGGGCAGGGGGCGGTCACTGAAGCTTTCTTT. This codes for CASSIGQGAVTEAFF.

This chain uses TRBV6-5 with TRBJ2-7; 7 bases map to TRBD1. Unmatched junction bases numbered 9, after V lost 2 bases and J lost 2 bases. CDR3 length equals 16 residues. CDR1 MNHEY and CDR2 SVGAGI come from the germline V gene. CDR3 bases: TGTGCCAGCAGTTACACCACAGGGGAGAGGCCCTACGAGCAGTACTTC. Amino acid sequence: CASSYTTGERPYEQYF.

The gene calls are TRBV5-1 and TRBJ1-6; TRBD1 is a possible D gene (6 bases). The CDR3 is made up of 14 amino acids. V gave up 4 bases and J gave up 7 bases, with 12 bases separating them. Germline values: CDR1 SGHRS, CDR2 YFSETQ. CDR3 nucleotides: TGCGCCAGCAGCCCACAGGGAACCAATTCACCCCTCCACTTT. It encodes CASSPQGTNSPLHF.

The chain is built from TRBV6-6 and TRBJ1-2; 7 bases align to TRBD1. There are 14 residues in the CDR3. V lost 6 bases, J lost 8 bases, and 12 bases stayed unmatched. Germline V CDR1 and CDR2: MNHNY, SVGAGI (reference sequence). In DNA form, the CDR3 reads TGTGCCAGCAGAGAGAACTTCAGGGGGGGAGGCTACACCTTC. It is translated as CASRENFRGGGYTF.

This chain links TRBV5-6 with TRBJ1-6; tentatively, D is TRBD1 (5 bases). Deletions cut 5 bases from V and 6 bases from J, with 15 bases between. This CDR3 comprises 15 residues. The V gene's germline CDR1 is SGHDT and CDR2 YYEEEE. CDR3 bases: TGTGCCAGCAGGTCCCGGGGCAACACTAATTCACCCCTCCACTTT. Translation: CASRSRGNTNSPLHF.

V usage is TRBV13 and J usage is TRBJ1-1, with D hard to call. CDR1 and CDR2 (germline): PRHDT, FYEKMQ (reference sequence). CDR3 length: 13 residues. V was pared by 5 bases and J by 3 bases, with 10 bases between. In DNA, the CDR3 is TGTGCCAGCAGCCCGGAGGGCGACACTGAAGCTTTCTTT. This sequence encodes CASSPEGDTEAFF.

The chain carries TRBV6-2 or TRBV6-3 and TRBJ2-7, with TRBD1 matching 9 bases. The V segment lost 3 bases and the J segment 1 base; nucleotides outside the gene matches: 7. Germline CDR1 MNHEY, CDR2 SVGEGT. The CDR3 is 16 residues long. CDR3: CASSYVSGTGSYEQYF. Written as DNA, the CDR3 is TGTGCCAGCAGTTATGTTTCGGGGACAGGGTCCTACGAGCAGTACTTC.

The gene calls are TRBV6-5 and TRBJ2-7; 9 positions agree with TRBD1. The germline gives CDR1 MNHEY, CDR2 SVGAGI. Unmatched junction bases numbered 4, after V lost 6 bases and J lost 1 base. There are 14 residues in the CDR3. Written as DNA, the CDR3 is TGTGCCAGCAGCGCGGACAGGGGATCCTACGAGCAGTACTTC. Translated, it gives CASSADRGSYEQYF.

V usage is TRBV10-3 and J usage is TRBJ1-1; TRBD1 matches 8 bases. J lost 6 bases, V lost 0 bases, and 9 bases had no gene match. The CDR3 loop spans 16 amino acids. Germline V CDR1 and CDR2: ENHRY, SYGVKD. CDR3 protein: CAISESVQGVGAEAFF. The CDR3 DNA sequence: TGTGCCATCAGTGAGTCCGTACAGGGGGTAGGGGCTGAAGCTTTCTTT.

The chain carries TRBV18 and TRBJ2-1; D is tentatively TRBD1 or TRBD2 (5 bases each). The V end lost 3 bases, the J end lost 7 bases, and 10 bases lay between the germline ends. From germline, CDR1 is KGHSH and CDR2 LQKENI. The CDR3 has 13 residues. CDR3 in DNA: TGTGCCAGCTCACCCATTTGGGGGAATGAGCAGTTCTTC. Its translation is CASSPIWGNEQFF.

This chain joins TRBV15 and TRBJ1-5, with TRBD1 matching over 9 bases. The V and J ends lost 0 bases and 5 bases, in that order; junction bases with no gene match: 2. The V gene's germline CDR1 is LNHNV and CDR2 YYDKDF (reference sequence). The CDR3 is 15 amino acids. The CDR3 here is CATSRDRDRDQPQHF. The CDR3 nucleotides read TGTGCCACCAGCAGAGACCGGGACAGGGATCAGCCCCAGCATTTT. Looking up the rest from reference TRBV15 and TRBJ1-5 gives the full variable domain: DAMVIQNPRYQVTQFGKPVTLSCSQTLNHNVMYWYQQKSSQAPKLLFHYYDKDFNNEADTPDNFQSRRPNTSFCFLDIRSPGLGDTAMYLCATSRDRDRDQPQHFGDGTRLSIL.

The rearrangement uses TRBV5-4 and TRBJ1-6; TRBD1 matches at 12 bases. Germline CDR1 SGHNT, CDR2 YYREEE (reference sequence). The CDR3 runs to 15 residues. J lost 10 bases, V lost 4 bases, and 6 bases had no gene match. The chain's CDR3 is CASSLSGTGGSPLHF. Written as DNA, the CDR3 is TGTGCCAGCAGCCTATCCGGGACAGGGGGCTCACCCCTCCACTTT.

V is TRBV4-1 and J is TRBJ1-5; no clear D gene. V was clipped by 0 bases and J by 3 bases, with 12 bases between them. The CDR3 consists of 16 residues. Germline values: CDR1 MGHRA, CDR2 YSYEKL. CDR3 DNA: TGCGCCAGCAGCCAAGATGGACCGATTCCCAATCAGCCCCAGCATTTT. This sequence encodes CASSQDGPIPNQPQHF.

V usage is TRBV3-1 (or the pseudogene TRBV3-2) and J usage is TRBJ1-2; 10 bases agree with TRBD1. The germline gives CDR1 LGHDT, CDR2 YNNKEL (reference sequence). The CDR3 is 20 residues long. Trimming at V came to 0 bases and at J to 5 bases, leaving 18 bases not matched to a gene. Written as DNA, the CDR3 is TGTGCCAGCAGCCAAGAGATGGGGCCCCGACAGGGGGCGATCCAATATGGCTACACCTTC. Amino acid sequence: CASSQEMGPRQGAIQYGYTF.

The chain uses TRBV13 and TRBJ1-2; D is uncertain. The CDR3 loop spans 13 amino acids. The ends were cut back, 1 base at V and 11 bases at J, with 14 bases in the middle. From germline, CDR1 is PRHDT and CDR2 FYEKMQ (reference sequence). The CDR3, as DNA: TGTGCCAGCAGCTTAGTGTCAGCTGGTGGGTACACCTTC. It is translated as CASSLVSAGGYTF.

This clone was seen just once. The chain employs TRBV6-2 or TRBV6-3 and TRBJ1-2; D gene unclear. The V end was cut by 5 bases, the J end by 4 bases, with 11 bases between. Germline CDR1 and CDR2: MNHEY and SVGEGT. The CDR3 is 13 residues long. The CDR3 DNA follows: TGTGCCAGCAGTCGGGCCCGAAGCTATGGCTACACCTTC. Translation gives CASSRARSYGYTF.

J is TRBJ2-3 and V is TRBV6-5; 7 bases map to TRBD1. CDR1 is MNHEY, CDR2 SVGAGI, per germline. With V trimmed by 6 bases and J by 0 bases, 3 bases remained unmatched. The CDR3 has 14 residues. The CDR3 region has the DNA TGTGCCAGCAGAGGGACAGAGAGCACAGATACGCAGTATTTT. Translation gives CASRGTESTDTQYF.

This clone was seen a single time. The chain combines TRBV29-1 with TRBJ2-3; D is tentatively TRBD1 or TRBD2 (6 bases each). V lost 4 bases to trimming and J lost 2 bases, with 13 bases between them. CDR3 size: 14 residues. CDR1 and CDR2 from the germline V gene are SQVTM and ANQGSEA. The CDR3 loop reads CSVGGDILTDTQYF. Written as DNA, the CDR3 is TGCAGCGTTGGGGGGGACATACTCACAGATACGCAGTATTTT.

J is TRBJ1-2 and V is TRBV14; D may be TRBD1 (6 bases). The germline V gene encodes CDR1 SGHDN and CDR2 FVKESK. The CDR3 sequence is 15 residues long. Trimming stripped 1 base from V and 8 bases from J, with 17 bases between. This CDR3 reads CASSQALSGGGGYTF. The CDR3 region has the DNA TGTGCCAGCAGCCAAGCCCTCTCCGGGGGCGGCGGCTACACCTTC.

This chain joins TRBV5-1 and TRBJ1-1, with 9 bases fitting TRBD1. The CDR3 sequence is 16 residues long. Unmatched junction bases numbered 7, after V lost 4 bases and J lost 0 bases. Germline CDR1 SGHRS, CDR2 YFSETQ. This CDR3 reads CASSEGQGFMNTEAFF. The CDR3 DNA sequence: TGCGCCAGCAGCGAAGGACAGGGGTTTATGAACACTGAAGCTTTCTTT.

The chain carries TRBV5-1 and TRBJ1-6; D not certain. The CDR3 has 13 amino acids. Germline loops: CDR1 SGHRS, CDR2 YFSETQ. V lost 0 bases and J 9 bases, leaving 7 bases between the germline ends. The CDR3 region is CASSLERGSPLHF. The CDR3, as DNA: TGCGCCAGCAGCTTGGAACGCGGTTCACCCCTCCACTTT.

The V call is TRBV10-1, the J call TRBJ2-7, with 9 positions matching TRBD1. With V trimmed by 4 bases and J by 6 bases, 4 bases remained unmatched. CDR1 and CDR2 from the germline V gene are WNHNN and SYGVQD (reference sequence). The CDR3 is 13 amino acids. This CDR3 is CASSAQGAGEQYF. CDR3 nucleotide sequence: TGCGCCAGCAGTGCACAGGGGGCGGGCGAGCAGTACTTC.

The V call is TRBV30, the J call TRBJ1-1; TRBD1 aligns across 8 bases. Germline assignment: CDR1 GTSNPN and CDR2 SVGIG (reference sequence). The CDR3 spans 12 residues. Germline trimming cut 1 base from V and 8 bases from J; bases unmatched to any gene: 3. CDR3 protein: CAWSGAGGEAFF. Written as DNA, the CDR3 is TGTGCCTGGAGTGGGGCAGGGGGCGAAGCTTTCTTT.

The gene calls are TRBV5-1 and TRBJ2-3; D gene unclear. CDR1 SGHRS and CDR2 YFSETQ come from the germline V gene. This CDR3 region has 12 residues. Trimming removed 4 bases at V and 7 bases at J, with 10 bases between. In DNA form, the CDR3 reads TGCGCCAGCAGCCCAGTGGGTAATACGCAGTATTTT. Translation: CASSPVGNTQYF. Full variable domain (rest looked up from reference TRBV5-1 and TRBJ2-3): KAGVTQTPRYLIKTRGQQVTLSCSPISGHRSVSWYQQTPGQGLQFLFEYFSETQRNKGNFPGRFSGRQFSNSRSEMNVSTLELGDSALYLCASSPVGNTQYFGPGTRLTVL.